The 5 T cell receptor beta chains reported below all come from one sample, sequenced in a study of prognosis after radiotherapy for stage I lung cancer. Starting from genomic DNA, TCR beta CDR3 was amplified through two-round multiplex PCR. Specific primers for each TRBV and TRBJ gene were what first-round PCR used. TCRdb re-derived calls from the multiplex PCR reads in MiXCR, one entry per CDR3 protein. This sample has about 18,000 distinct CDR3 sequences, with about 30% found just once. The sequencing used PBMCs, collected before or after stereotactic body radiation therapy (not recorded which). The receptors shown here come from a donor older than 45 with non-small cell lung cancer.

Many counts were recorded for this clonotype. The chain employs TRBV11-2 and TRBJ1-2; 7 bases line up with TRBD1. CDR3 length: 15 amino acids. The V and J ends lost 5 bases and 5 bases, in that order; junction bases with no gene match: 11. From germline, CDR1 is SGHAT and CDR2 FQNNGV. The CDR3 DNA sequence: TGTGCCAGCAGCGGCCTCAGGGGGAGGACTTATGGCTACACCTTC. It translates to CASSGLRGRTYGYTF. Full variable domain (outside the CDR3, taken from reference TRBV11-2 and TRBJ1-2): EAGVAQSPRYKIIEKRQSVAFWCNPISGHATLYWYQQILGQGPKLLIQFQNNGVVDDSQLPKDRFSAERLKGVDSTLKIQPAKLEDSAVYLCASSGLRGRTYGYTFGSGTRLTVV.

In this sample, this clonotype turned up many times. This chain joins TRBV3-1 and TRBJ2-3, with unresolved D. The CDR3 totals 14 residues. CDR1 and CDR2 (germline): LGHDT, YNNKEL (reference sequence). Deletions cut 5 bases from V and 1 base from J, with 10 bases between. The CDR3: CASSARTGTDTQYF. The CDR3 DNA follows: TGTGCCAGCAGCGCCAGGACCGGCACAGATACGCAGTATTTT.

This clonotype was recorded a few times. This chain connects TRBV3-1 to TRBJ2-3, with 8 bases lining up with TRBD2. This CDR3 spans 17 amino acids. The trim removed 4 bases at V and 4 bases at J, leaving 13 bases unmatched. Germline CDR1 is LGHDT and CDR2 is YNNKEL (reference sequence). CDR3 nucleotides: TGTGCCAGCAGCCCCCGACCAGCGGGAGATAACTCAGATACGCAGTATTTT. It encodes CASSPRPAGDNSDTQYF.

Turning to this clonotype: With only one base between it and a far larger clone, this is likely a read error. In nucleotides, the CDR3 is TGTGCCAGCAGTAACAGCGGGAGGAGGAATAATGAGCAGTTCTTC. This gives the protein CASSNSGRRNNEQFF. The rearrangement joins TRBV7-8 to TRBJ2-5; the match to TRBD2 covers 9 bases. The end of the DNA is better explained by TRBJ2-1, so the J call may be wrong. CDR3 length: 15 amino acids. Per the germline V gene, CDR1 is SGHVS and CDR2 is FQNEAQ.

V is TRBV6-1 and J is TRBJ2-1; 10 bases fit TRBD2. Germline trimming cut 9 bases from V and 13 bases from J; bases unmatched to any gene: 6. The germline CDR1 and CDR2 sequences are MNHNS and SASEGT. The CDR3 runs to 11 residues. The CDR3 protein is CASGLAGEQFF. Here the CDR3 DNA reads TGTGCCAGTGGTCTAGCGGGGGAACAGTTCTTC.